This T cell receptor beta chain is from a study of blood T cell repertoires in COVID-19. At the level of the study: The United States, Italy and Spain provided the acute and convalescent COVID-19 samples. PBMCs, B-cell-depleted T cells, or T cells were the source of the cDNA or gDNA that made up the material.

In the original processing: Reference gene primer amplification gave estimated nucleated cell counts. Method: immunoSEQ multiplex PCR; TCRdb's copy keeps in-frame clones and lacks some. That table is the source of V, J and clone size, and D and trimming were worked out from the DNA. There are some 95,000 clones in the sample; roughly 75% occur only once, and roughly 8.6% lies in the top ten. This clone is a singleton in its sample. V was clipped by 5 bases and J by 8 bases, with 12 bases between them. Germline CDR1 and CDR2: MDHEN and SYDVKM. The CDR3 spans 13 residues. V usage is TRBV28 and J usage is TRBJ1-4; no clear D. The sequenced sample was peripheral blood. The TCR sequence derives from a man aged 45 to 65 who had recovered from COVID-19. This CDR3 is CASSTGLVEKLFF. CDR3 in DNA: TGTGCCAGCAGTACCGGTTTGGTCGAAAAACTGTTTTTT.